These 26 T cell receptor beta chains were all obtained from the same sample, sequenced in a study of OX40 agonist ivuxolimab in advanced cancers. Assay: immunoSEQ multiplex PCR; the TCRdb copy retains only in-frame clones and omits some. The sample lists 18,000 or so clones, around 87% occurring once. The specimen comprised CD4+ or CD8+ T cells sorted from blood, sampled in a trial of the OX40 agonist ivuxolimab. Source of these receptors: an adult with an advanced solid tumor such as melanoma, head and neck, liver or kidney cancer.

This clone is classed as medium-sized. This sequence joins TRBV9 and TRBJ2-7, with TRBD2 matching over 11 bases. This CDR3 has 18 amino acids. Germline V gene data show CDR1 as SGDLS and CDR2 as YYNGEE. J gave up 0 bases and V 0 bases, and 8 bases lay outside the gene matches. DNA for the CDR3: TGTGCCAGCAGCGTAGCCCCACTCGGGACTAGCGGCTCCTACGAGCAGTACTTC. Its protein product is CASSVAPLGTSGSYEQYF.

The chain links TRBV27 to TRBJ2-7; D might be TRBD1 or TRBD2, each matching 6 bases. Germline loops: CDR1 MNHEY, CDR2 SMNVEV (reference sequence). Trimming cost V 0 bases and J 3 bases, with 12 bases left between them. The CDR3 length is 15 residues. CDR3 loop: CASSLSPGGDYEQYF. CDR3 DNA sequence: TGTGCCAGCAGTTTATCGCCCGGGGGCGACTACGAGCAGTACTTC.

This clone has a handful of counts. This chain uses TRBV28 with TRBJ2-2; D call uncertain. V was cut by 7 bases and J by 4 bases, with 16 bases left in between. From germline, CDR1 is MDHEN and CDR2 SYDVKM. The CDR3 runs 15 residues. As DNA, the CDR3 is TGTGCCAGCAATCCCCTCGGAGAAGCCACCGGGGAGCTGTTTTTT. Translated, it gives CASNPLGEATGELFF.

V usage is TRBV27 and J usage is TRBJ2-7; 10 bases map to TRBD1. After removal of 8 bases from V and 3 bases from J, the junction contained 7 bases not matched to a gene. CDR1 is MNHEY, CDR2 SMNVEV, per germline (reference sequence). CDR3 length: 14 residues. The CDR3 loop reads CASGGQGTFYEQYF. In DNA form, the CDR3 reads TGTGCCAGCGGGGGACAGGGGACTTTCTACGAGCAGTACTTC.

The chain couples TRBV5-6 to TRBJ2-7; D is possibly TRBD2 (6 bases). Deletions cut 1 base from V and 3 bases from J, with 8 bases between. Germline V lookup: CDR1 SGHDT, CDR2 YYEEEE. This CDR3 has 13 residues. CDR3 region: CASSLWDFYEQYF. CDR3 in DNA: TGTGCCAGCAGCTTGTGGGACTTCTACGAGCAGTACTTC.

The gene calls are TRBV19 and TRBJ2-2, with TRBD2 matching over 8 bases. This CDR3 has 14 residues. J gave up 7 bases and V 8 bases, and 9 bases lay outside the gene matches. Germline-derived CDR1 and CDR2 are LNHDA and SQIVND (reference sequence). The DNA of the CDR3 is TGTGCCAGTCGAACGGGAGGGCGTAGCGGGGAGCTGTTTTTT. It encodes CASRTGGRSGELFF.

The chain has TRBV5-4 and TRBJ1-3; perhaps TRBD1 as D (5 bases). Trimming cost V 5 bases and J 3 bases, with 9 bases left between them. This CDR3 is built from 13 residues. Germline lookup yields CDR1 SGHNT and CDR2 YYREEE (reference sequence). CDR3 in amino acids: CASSAGFGNTIYF. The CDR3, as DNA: TGTGCCAGCAGTGCAGGGTTTGGAAACACCATATATTTT.

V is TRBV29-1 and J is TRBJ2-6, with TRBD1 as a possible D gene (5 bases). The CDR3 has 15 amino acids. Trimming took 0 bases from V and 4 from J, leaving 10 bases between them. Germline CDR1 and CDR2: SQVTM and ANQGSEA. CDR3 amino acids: CSVEDVRAGANVLTF. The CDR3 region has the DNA TGCAGCGTTGAAGATGTCAGGGCCGGGGCCAACGTCCTGACTTTC.

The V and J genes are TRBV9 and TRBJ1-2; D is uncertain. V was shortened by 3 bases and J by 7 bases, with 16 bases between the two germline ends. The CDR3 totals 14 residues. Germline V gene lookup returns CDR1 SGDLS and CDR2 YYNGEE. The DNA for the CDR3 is TGTGCCAGCAGCGCGGGCCAAGAGGATCGTGGCTACACCTTC. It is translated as CASSAGQEDRGYTF. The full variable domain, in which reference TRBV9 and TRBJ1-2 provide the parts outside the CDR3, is DSGVTQTPKHLITATGQRVTLRCSPRSGDLSVYWYQQSLDQGLQFLIQYYNGEERAKGNILERFSAQQFPDLHSELNLSSLELGDSALYFCASSAGQEDRGYTFGSGTRLTVV.

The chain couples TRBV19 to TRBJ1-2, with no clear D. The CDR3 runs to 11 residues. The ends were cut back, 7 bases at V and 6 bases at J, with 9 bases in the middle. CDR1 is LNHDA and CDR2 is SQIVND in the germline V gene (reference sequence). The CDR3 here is CASMAIDGYTF. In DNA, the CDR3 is TGTGCCAGTATGGCGATTGATGGCTACACCTTC.

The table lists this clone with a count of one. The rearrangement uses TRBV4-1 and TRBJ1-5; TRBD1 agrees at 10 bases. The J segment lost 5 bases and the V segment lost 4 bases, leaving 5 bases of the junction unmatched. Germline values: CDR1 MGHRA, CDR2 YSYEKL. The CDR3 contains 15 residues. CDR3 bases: TGCGCCAGCAGCCTAGAGGACAGGGGGTATCAGCCCCAGCATTTT. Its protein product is CASSLEDRGYQPQHF.

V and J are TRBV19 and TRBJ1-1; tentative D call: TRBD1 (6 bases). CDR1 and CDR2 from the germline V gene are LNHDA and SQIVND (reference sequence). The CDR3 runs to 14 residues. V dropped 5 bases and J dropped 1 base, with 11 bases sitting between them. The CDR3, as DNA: TGTGCCAGTAGTCCCGGACAGACGAACACTGAAGCTTTCTTT. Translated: CASSPGQTNTEAFF.

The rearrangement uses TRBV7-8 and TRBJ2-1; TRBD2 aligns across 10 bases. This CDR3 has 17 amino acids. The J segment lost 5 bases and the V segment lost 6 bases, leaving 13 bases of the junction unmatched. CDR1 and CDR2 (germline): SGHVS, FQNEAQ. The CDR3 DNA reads TGTGCCAGCAGTCATCCGGTCGGGACTAGCGAAAACAATGAGCAGTTCTTC. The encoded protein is CASSHPVGTSENNEQFF.

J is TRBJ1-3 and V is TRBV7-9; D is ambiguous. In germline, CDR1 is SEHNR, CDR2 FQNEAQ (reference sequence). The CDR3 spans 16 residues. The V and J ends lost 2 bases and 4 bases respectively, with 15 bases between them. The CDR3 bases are TGTGCCAGCAGCTTACGTATTAGATCACTCGGAAACACCATATATTTT. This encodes CASSLRIRSLGNTIYF.

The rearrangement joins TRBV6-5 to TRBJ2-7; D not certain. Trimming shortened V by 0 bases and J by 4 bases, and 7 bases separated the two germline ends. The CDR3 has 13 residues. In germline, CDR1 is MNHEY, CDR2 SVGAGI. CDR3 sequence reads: CASSYSASYEQYF. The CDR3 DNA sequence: TGTGCCAGCAGTTACTCCGCCTCTTACGAGCAGTACTTC.

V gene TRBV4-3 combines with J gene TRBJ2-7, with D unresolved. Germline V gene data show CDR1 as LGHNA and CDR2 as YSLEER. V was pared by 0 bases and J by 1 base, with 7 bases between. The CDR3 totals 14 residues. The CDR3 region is CASSQERLSYEQYF. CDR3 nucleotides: TGCGCCAGCAGCCAAGAAAGACTGTCCTACGAGCAGTACTTC.

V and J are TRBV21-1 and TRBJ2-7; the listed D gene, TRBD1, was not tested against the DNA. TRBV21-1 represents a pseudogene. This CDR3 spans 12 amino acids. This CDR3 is CASGKASYEQYF. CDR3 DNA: TGTGCCAGCGGCAAGGCTTCCTACGAGCAGTACTTC.

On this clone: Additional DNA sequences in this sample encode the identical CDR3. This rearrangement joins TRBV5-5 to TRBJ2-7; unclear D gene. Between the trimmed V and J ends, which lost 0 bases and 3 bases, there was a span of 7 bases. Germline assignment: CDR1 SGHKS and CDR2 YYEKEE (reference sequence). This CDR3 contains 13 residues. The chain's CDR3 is CASSLEADYEQYF. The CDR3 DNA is TGTGCCAGCAGCTTGGAGGCAGACTACGAGCAGTACTTC.

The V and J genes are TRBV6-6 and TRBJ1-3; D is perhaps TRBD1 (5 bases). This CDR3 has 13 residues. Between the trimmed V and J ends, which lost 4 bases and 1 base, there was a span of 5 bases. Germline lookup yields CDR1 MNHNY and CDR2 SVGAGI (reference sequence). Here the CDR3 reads CASSSGSGNTIYF. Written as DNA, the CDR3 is TGTGCCAGCAGTTCAGGGTCTGGAAACACCATATATTTT.

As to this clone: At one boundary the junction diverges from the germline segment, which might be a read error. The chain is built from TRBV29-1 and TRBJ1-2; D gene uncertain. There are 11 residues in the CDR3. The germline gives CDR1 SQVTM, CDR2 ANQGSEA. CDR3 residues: CSVPGNHGYTF. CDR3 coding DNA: TGCAGCGTCCCGGGTAACCATGGCTACACCTTC.

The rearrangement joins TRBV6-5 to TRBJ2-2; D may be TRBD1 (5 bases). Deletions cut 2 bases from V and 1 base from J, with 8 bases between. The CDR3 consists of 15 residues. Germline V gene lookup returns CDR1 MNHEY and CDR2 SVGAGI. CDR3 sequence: CASSYGDRNTGELFF. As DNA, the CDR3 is TGTGCCAGCAGTTACGGAGACAGGAACACCGGGGAGCTGTTTTTT.

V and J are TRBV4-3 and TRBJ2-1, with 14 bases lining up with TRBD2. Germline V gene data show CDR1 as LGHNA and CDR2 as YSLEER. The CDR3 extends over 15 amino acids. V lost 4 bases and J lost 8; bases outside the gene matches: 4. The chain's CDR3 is CASSLGTSGSDEQFF. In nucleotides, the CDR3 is TGCGCCAGCAGCCTAGGGACTAGCGGGAGCGATGAGCAGTTCTTC.

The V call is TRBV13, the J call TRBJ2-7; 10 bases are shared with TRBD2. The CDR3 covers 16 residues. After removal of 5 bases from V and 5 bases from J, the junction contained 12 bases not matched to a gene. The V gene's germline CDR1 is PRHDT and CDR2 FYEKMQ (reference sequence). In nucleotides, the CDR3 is TGTGCCAGCAGCCTCAACGAAGGGACTAGCGTTCACGAGCAGTACTTC. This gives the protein CASSLNEGTSVHEQYF.

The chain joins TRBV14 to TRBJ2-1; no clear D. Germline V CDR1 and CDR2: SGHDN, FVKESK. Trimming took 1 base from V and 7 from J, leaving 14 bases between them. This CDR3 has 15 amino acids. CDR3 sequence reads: CASSQGLSFLNEQFF. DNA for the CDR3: TGTGCCAGCAGCCAAGGATTGTCCTTCTTGAATGAGCAGTTCTTC.

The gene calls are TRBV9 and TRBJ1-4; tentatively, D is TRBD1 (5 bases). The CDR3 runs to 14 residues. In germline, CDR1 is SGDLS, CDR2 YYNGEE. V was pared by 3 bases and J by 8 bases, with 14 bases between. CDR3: CASSGSQGEEKLFF. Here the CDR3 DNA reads TGTGCCAGCAGCGGGTCTCAGGGAGAGGAAAAACTGTTTTTT. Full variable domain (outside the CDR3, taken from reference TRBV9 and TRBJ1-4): DSGVTQTPKHLITATGQRVTLRCSPRSGDLSVYWYQQSLDQGLQFLIQYYNGEERAKGNILERFSAQQFPDLHSELNLSSLELGDSALYFCASSGSQGEEKLFFGSGTQLSVL.

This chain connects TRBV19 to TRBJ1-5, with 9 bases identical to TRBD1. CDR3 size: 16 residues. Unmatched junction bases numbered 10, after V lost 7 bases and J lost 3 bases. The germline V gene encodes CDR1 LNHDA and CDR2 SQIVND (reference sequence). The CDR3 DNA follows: TGTGCCAGTACCGATCCGGGACAGGGAGACAATCAGCCCCAGCATTTT. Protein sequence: CASTDPGQGDNQPQHF.